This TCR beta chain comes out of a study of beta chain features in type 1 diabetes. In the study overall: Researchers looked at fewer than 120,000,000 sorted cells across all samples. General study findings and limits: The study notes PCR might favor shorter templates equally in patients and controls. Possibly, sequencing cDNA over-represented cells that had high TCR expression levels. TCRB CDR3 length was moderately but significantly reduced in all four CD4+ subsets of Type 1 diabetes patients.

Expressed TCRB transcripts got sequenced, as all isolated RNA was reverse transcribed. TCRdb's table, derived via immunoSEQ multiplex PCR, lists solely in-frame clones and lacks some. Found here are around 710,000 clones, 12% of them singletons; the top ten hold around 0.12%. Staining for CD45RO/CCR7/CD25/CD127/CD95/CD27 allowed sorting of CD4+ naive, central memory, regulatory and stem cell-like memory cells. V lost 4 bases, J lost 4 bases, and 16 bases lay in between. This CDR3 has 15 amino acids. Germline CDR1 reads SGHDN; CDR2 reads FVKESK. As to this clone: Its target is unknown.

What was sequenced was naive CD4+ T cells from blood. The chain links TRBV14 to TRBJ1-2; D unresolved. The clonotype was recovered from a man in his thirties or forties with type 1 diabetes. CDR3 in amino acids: CASSPGGFYGYGYTF. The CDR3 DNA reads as TGTGCCAGCAGCCCGGGAGGTTTCTACGGCTATGGCTACACCTTC.